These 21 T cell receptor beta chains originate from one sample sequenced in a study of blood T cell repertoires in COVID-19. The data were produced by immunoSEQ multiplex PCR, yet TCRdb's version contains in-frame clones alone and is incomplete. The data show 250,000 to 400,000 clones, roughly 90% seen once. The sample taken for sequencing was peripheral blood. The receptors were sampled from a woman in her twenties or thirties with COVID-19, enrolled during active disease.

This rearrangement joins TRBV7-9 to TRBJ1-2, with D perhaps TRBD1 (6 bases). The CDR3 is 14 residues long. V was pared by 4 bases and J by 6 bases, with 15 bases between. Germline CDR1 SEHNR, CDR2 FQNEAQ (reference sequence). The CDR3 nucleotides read TGTGCCAGCAGCTCGGACACAGGGTCCGATGGCTACACCTTC. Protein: CASSSDTGSDGYTF.

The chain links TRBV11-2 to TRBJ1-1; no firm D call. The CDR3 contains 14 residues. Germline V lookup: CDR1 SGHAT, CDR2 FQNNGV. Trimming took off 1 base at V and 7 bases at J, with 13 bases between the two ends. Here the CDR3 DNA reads TGTGCCAGCAGCTTAGGTGTTGAGCATAATGAAGCTTTCTTT. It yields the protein CASSLGVEHNEAFF. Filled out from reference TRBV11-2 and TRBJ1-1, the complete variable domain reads EAGVAQSPRYKIIEKRQSVAFWCNPISGHATLYWYQQILGQGPKLLIQFQNNGVVDDSQLPKDRFSAERLKGVDSTLKIQPAKLEDSAVYLCASSLGVEHNEAFFGQGTRLTVV.

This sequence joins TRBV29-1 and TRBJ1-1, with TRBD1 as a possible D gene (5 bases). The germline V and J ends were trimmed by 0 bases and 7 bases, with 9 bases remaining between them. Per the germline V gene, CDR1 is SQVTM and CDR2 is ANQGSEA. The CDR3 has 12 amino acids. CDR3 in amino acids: CSVEDAGDEAFF. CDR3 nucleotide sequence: TGCAGCGTTGAAGATGCGGGGGATGAAGCTTTCTTT.

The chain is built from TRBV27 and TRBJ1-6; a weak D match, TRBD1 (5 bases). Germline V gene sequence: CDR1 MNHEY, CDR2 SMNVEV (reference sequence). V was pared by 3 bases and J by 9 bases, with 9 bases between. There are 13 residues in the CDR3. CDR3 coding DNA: TGTGCCAGCAGTTTGGGGCCCATTTCACCCCTCCACTTT. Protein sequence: CASSLGPISPLHF.

The CDR3 spells CSVEYVDRAEGEQYF. Here the CDR3 DNA reads TGCAGCGTTGAATATGTGGACAGGGCAGAGGGCGAGCAGTACTTC. The J gene is TRBJ2-7, the V gene TRBV29-1; 8 nucleotides match TRBD1. This CDR3 is 15 amino acids long. V shed 2 bases, J shed 6 bases, and the junction held 12 bases outside the gene matches. Germline V gives CDR1 SQVTM, CDR2 ANQGSEA.

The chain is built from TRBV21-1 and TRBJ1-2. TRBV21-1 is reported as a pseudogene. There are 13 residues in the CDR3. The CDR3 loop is CASSKERNYGYTF. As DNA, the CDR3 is TGTGCCAGCAGCAAAGAACGGAACTATGGCTACACCTTC.

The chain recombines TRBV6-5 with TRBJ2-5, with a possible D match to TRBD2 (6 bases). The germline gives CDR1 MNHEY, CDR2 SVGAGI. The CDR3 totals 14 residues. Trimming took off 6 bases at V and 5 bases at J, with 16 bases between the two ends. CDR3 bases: TGTGCCAGCAGCCGTCCGGGACTCTCCGAGACCCAGTACTTC. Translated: CASSRPGLSETQYF.

The CDR3 is CASSERRGNGYTF. CDR3 DNA: TGTGCCAGCAGTGAAAGAAGGGGGAATGGCTACACCTTC. The chain links TRBV2 to TRBJ1-2, with TRBD1 as a possible D gene (6 bases). The germline V gene encodes CDR1 SNHLY and CDR2 FYNNEI. Trimming removed 2 bases at V and 6 bases at J, with 10 bases between. CDR3 size: 13 residues.

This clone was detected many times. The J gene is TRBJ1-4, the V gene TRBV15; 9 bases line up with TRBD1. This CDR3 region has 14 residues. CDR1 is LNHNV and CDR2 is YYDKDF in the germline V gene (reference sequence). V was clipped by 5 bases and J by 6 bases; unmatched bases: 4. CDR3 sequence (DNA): TGTGCCACCAGCGGGACAGGGACCCATGAAAAACTGTTTTTT. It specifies CATSGTGTHEKLFF.

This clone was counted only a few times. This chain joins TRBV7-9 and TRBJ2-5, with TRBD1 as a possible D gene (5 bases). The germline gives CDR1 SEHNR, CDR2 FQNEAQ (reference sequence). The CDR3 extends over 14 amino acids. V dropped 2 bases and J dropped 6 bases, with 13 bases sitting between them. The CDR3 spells CASSLIRQPKTQYF. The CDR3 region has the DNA TGTGCCAGCAGCTTAATAAGACAGCCGAAGACCCAGTACTTC.

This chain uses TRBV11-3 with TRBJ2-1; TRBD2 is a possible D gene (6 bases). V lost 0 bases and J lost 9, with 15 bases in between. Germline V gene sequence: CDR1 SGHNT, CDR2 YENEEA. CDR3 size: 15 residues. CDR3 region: CASSLDLGGVGEQFF. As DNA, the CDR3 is TGTGCCAGCAGCTTAGATCTGGGCGGGGTGGGTGAGCAGTTCTTC.

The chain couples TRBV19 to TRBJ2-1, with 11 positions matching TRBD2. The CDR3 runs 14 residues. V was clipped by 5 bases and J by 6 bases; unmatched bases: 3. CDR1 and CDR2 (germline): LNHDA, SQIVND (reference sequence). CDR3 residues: CASSPGLAVNEQFF. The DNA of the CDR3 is TGTGCCAGTAGTCCGGGACTAGCGGTCAATGAGCAGTTCTTC. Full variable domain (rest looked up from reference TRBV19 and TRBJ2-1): DGGITQSPKYLFRKEGQNVTLSCEQNLNHDAMYWYRQDPGQGLRLIYYSQIVNDFQKGDIAEGYSVSREKKESFPLTVTSAQKNPTAFYLCASSPGLAVNEQFFGPGTRLTVL.

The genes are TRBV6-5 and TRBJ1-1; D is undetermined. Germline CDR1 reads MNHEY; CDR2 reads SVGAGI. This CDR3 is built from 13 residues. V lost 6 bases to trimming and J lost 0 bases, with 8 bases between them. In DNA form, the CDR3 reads TGTGCCAGCAGGATAACGGTGAACACTGAAGCTTTCTTT. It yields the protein CASRITVNTEAFF.

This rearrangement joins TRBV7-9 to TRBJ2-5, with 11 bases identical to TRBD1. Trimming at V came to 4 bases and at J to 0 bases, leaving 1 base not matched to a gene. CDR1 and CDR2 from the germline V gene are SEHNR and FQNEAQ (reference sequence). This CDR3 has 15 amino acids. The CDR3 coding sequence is TGTGCCAGCAGCTGGGGACAGGGGGACCAAGAGACCCAGTACTTC. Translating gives CASSWGQGDQETQYF. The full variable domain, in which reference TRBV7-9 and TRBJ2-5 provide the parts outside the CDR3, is DTGVSQNPRHKITKRGQNVTFRCDPISEHNRLYWYRQTLGQGPEFLTYFQNEAQLEKSRLLSDRFSAERPKGSFSTLEIQRTEQGDSAMYLCASSWGQGDQETQYFGPGTRLLVL.

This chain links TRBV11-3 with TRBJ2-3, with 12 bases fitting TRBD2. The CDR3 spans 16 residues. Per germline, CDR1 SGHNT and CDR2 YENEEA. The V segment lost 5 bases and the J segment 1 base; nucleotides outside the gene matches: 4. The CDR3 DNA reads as TGTGCCAGCAGCCCGGGACTAGCGGGTGGCACAGATACGCAGTATTTT. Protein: CASSPGLAGGTDTQYF.

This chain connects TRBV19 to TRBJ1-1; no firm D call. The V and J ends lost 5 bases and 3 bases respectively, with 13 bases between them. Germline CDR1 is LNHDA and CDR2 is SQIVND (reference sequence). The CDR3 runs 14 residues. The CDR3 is CASSVLDGDTEAFF. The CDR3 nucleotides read TGTGCCAGTAGTGTTTTGGATGGAGACACTGAAGCTTTCTTT.

The DNA of the CDR3 is TGTGCCAGTAGCCGGCGGGACCCGAACACTGAAGCTTTCTTT. Translated, it gives CASSRRDPNTEAFF. The V and J genes are TRBV19 and TRBJ1-1; D perhaps matches TRBD1 (5 bases). The V end was cut by 6 bases, the J end by 1 base, with 12 bases between. This CDR3 comprises 14 residues. CDR1 and CDR2 from the germline V gene are LNHDA and SQIVND (reference sequence). The whole variable domain, filled in from reference TRBV19 and TRBJ1-1, reads DGGITQSPKYLFRKEGQNVTLSCEQNLNHDAMYWYRQDPGQGLRLIYYSQIVNDFQKGDIAEGYSVSREKKESFPLTVTSAQKNPTAFYLCASSRRDPNTEAFFGQGTRLTVV.

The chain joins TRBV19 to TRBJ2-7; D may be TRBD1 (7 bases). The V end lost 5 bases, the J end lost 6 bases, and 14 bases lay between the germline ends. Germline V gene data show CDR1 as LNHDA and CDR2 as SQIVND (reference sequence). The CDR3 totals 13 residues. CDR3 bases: TGTGCCAGTAGTCAGGGGGGTCCTCTCGAGCAGTACTTC. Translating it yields CASSQGGPLEQYF.

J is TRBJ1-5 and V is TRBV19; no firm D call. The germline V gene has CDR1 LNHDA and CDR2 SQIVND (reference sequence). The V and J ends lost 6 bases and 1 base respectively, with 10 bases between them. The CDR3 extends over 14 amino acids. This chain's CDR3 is CASRSVVSNQPQHF. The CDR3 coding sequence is TGTGCCAGTAGATCAGTCGTAAGCAATCAGCCCCAGCATTTT.

The CDR3 sequence: CASSGRDRGTDTQYF. The CDR3 DNA reads as TGTGCCAGTAGTGGCCGGGACAGGGGAACAGATACGCAGTATTTT. The genes are TRBV19 and TRBJ2-3; 10 bases line up with TRBD1. Germline loops: CDR1 LNHDA, CDR2 SQIVND (reference sequence). This CDR3 is built from 15 residues. V lost 5 bases, J lost 3 bases, and 5 bases stayed unmatched.

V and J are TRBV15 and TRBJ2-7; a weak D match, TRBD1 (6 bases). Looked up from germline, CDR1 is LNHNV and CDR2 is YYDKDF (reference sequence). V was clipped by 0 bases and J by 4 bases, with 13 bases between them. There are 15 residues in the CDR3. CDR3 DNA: TGTGCCACCAGCAGAGATAGGACAGCATCTTACGAGCAGTACTTC. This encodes CATSRDRTASYEQYF.